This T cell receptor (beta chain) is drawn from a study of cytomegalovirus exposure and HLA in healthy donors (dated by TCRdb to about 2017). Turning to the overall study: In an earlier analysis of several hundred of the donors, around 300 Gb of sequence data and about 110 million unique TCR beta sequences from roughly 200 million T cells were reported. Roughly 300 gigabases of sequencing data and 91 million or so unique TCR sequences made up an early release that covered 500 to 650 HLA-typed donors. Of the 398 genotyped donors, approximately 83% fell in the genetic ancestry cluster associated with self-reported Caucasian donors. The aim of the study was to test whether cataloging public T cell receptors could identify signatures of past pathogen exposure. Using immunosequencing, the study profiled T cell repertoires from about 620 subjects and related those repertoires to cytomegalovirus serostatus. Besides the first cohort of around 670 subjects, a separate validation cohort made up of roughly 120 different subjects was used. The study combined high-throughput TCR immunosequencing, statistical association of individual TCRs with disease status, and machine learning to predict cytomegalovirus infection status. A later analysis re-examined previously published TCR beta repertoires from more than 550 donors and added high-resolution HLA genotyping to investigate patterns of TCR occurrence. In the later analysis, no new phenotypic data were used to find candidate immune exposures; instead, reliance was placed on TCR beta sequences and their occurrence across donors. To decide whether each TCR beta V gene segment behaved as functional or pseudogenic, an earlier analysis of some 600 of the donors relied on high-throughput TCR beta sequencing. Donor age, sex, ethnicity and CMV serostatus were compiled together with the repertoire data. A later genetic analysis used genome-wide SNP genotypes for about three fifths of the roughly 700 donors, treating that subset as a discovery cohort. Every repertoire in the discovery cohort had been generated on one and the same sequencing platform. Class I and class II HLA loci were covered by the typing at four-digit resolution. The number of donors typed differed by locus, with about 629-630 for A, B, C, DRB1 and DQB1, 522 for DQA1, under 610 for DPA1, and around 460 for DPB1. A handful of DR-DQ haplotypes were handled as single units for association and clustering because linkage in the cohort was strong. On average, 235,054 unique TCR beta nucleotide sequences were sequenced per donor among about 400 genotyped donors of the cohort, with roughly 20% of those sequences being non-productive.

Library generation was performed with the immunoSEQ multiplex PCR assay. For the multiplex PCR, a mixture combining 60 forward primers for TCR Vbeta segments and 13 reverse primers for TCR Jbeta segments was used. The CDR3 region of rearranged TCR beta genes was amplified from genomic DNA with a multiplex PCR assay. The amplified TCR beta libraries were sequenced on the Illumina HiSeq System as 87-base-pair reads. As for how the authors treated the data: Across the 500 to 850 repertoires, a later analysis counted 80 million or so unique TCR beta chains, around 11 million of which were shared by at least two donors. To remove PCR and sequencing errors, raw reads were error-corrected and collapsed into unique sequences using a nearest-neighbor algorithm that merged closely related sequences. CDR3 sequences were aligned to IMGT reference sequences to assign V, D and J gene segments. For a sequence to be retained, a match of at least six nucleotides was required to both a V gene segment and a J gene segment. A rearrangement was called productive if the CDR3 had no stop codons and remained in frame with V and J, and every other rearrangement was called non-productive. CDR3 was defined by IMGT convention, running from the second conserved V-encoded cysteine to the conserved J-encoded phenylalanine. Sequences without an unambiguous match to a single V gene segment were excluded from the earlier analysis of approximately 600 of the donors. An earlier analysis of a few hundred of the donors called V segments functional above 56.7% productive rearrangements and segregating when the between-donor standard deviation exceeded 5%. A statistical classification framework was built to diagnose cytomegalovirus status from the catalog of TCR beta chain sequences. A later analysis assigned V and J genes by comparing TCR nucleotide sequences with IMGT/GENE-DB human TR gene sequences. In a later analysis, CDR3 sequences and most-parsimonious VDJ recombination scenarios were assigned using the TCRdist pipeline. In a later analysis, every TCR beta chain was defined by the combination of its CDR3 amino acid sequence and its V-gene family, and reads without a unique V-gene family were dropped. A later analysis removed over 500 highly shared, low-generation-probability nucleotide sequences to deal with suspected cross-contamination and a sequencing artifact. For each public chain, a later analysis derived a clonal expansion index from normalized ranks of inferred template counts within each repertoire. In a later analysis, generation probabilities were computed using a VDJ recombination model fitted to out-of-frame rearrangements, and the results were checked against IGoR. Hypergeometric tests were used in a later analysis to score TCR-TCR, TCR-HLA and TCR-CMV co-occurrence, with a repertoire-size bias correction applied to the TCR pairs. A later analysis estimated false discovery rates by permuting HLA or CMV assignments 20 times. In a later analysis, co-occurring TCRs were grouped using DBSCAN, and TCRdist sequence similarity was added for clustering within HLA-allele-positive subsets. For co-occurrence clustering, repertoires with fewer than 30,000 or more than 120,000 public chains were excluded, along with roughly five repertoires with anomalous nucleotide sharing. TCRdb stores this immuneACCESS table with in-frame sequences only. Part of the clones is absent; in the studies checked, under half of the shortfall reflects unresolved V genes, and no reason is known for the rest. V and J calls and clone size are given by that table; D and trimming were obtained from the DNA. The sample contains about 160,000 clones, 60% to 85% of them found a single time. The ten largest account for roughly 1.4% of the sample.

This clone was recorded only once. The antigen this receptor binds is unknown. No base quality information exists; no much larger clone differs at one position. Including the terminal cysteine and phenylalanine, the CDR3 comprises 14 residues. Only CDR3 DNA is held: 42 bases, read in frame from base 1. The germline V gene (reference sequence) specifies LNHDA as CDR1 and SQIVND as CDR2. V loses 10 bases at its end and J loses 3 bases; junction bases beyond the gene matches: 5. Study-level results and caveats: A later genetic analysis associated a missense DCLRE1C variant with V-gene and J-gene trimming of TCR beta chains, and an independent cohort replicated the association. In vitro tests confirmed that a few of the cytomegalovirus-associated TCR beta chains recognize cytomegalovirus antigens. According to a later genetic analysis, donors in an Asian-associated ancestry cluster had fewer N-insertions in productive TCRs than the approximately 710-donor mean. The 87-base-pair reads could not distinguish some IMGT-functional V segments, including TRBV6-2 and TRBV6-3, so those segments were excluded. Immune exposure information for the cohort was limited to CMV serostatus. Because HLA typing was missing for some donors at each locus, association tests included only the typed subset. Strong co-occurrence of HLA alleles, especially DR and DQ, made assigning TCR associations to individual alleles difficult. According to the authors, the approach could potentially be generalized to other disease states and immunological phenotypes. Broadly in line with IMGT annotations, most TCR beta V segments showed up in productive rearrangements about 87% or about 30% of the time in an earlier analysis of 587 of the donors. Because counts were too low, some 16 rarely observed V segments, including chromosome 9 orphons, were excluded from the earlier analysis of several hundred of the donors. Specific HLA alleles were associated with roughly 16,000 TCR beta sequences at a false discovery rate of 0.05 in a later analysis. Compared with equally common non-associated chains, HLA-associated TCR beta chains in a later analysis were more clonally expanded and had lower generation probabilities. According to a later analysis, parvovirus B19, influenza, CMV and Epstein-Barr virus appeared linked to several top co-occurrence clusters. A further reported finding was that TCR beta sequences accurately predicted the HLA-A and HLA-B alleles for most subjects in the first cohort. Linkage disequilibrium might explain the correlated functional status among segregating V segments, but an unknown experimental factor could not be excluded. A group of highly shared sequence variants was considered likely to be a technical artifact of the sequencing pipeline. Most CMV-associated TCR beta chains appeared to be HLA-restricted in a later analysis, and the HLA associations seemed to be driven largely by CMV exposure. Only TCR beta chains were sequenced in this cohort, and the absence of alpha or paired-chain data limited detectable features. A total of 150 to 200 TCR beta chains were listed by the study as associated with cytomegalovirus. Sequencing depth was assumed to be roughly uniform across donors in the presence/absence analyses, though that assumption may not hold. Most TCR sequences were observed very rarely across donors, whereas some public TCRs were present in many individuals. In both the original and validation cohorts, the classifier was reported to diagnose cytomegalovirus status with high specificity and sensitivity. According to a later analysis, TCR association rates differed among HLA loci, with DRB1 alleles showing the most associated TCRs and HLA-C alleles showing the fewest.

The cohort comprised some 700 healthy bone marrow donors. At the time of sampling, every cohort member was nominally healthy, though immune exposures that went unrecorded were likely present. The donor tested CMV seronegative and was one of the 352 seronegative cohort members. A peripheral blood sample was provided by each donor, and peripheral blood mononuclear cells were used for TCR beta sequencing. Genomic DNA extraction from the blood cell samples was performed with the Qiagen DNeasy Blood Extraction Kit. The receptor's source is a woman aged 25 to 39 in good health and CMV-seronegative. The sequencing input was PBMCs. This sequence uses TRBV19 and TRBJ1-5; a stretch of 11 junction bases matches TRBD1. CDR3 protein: CATQDRGHNQPQHF. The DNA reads TGTGCCACCCAGGACAGGGGGCACAATCAGCCCCAGCATTTT.